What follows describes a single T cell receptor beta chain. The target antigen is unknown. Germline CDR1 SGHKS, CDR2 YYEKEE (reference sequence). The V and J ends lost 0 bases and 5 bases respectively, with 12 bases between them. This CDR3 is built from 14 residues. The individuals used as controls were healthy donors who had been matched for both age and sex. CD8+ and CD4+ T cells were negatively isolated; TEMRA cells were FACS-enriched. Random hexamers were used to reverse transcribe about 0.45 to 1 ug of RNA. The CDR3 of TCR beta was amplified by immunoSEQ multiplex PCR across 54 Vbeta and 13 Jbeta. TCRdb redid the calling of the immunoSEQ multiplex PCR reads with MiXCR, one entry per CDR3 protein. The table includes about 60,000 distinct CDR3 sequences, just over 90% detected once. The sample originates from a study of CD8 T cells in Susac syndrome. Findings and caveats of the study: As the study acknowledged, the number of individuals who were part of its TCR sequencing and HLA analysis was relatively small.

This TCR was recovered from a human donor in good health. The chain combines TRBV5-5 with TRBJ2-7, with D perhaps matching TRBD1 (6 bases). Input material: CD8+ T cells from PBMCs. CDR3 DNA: TGTGCCAGCAGCTTGGGCAGGGGCAAAGACGAGCAGTACTTC. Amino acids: CASSLGRGKDEQYF.